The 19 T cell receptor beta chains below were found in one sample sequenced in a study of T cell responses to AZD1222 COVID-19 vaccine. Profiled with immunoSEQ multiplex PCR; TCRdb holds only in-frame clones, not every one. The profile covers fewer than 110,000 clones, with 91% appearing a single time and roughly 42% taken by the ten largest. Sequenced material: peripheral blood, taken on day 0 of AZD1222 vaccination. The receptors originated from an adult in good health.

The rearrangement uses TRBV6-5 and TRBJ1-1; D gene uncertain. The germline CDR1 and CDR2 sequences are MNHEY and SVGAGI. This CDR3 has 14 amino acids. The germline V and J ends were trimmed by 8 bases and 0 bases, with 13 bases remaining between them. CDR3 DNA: TGTGCCAGCGAACCCGGACGGTTGAACACTGAAGCTTTCTTT. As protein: CASEPGRLNTEAFF.

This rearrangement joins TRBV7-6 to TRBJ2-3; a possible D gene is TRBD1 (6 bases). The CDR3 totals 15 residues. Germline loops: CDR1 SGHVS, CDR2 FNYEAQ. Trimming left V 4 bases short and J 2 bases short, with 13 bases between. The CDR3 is CASSWTQGITDTQYF. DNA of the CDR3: TGTGCCAGCAGCTGGACACAGGGAATCACAGATACGCAGTATTTT.

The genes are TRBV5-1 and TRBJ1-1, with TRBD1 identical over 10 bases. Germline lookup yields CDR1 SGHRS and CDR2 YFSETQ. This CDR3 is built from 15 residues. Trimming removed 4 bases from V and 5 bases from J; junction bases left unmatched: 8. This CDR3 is CASSPLGQGGTEAFF. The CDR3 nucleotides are TGCGCCAGCAGCCCTCTCGGACAGGGGGGAACTGAAGCTTTCTTT.

This CDR3 is CASSPGTGYNEQFF. The CDR3 DNA reads TGTGCCAGCTCACCAGGGACAGGGTACAATGAGCAGTTCTTC. The chain employs TRBV18 and TRBJ2-1; 9 nucleotides agree with TRBD1. Germline-derived CDR1 and CDR2 are KGHSH and LQKENI. The V gene end was trimmed by 2 bases and the J gene end by 4 bases; junction bases not matched to a gene: 0. CDR3 length: 14 residues.

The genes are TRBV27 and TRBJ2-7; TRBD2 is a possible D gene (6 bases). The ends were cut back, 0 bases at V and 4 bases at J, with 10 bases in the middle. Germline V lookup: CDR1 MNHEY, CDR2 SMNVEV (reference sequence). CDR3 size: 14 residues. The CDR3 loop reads CASSLSGLFYEQYF. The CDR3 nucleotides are TGTGCCAGCAGTTTATCGGGACTGTTTTACGAGCAGTACTTC.

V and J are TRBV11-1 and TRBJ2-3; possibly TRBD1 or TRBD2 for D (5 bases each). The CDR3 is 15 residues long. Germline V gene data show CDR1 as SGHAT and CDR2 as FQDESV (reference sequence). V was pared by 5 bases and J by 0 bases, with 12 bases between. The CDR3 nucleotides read TGTGCCAGCAGCCCGGGATGGGGGAGCACAGATACGCAGTATTTT. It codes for CASSPGWGSTDTQYF. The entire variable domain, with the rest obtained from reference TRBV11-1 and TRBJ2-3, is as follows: EAEVAQSPRYKITEKSQAVAFWCDPISGHATLYWYRQILGQGPELLVQFQDESVVDDSQLPKDRFSAERLKGVDSTLKIQPAELGDSAMYLCASSPGWGSTDTQYFGPGTRLTVL.

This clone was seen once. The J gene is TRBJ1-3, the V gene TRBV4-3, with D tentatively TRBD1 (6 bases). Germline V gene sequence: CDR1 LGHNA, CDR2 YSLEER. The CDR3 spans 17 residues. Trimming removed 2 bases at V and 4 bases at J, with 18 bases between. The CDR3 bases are TGCGCCAGCAGCCAATTATGGGGGGGCGCGGCAGGAAACACCATATATTTT. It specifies CASSQLWGGAAGNTIYF.

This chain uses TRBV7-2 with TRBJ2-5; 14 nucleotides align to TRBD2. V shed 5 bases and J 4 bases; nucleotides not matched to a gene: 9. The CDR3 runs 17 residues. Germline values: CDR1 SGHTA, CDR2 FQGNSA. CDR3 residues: CASSTKGTSGRGETQYF. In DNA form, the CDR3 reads TGTGCCAGCAGCACCAAAGGGACTAGCGGGAGAGGAGAGACCCAGTACTTC.

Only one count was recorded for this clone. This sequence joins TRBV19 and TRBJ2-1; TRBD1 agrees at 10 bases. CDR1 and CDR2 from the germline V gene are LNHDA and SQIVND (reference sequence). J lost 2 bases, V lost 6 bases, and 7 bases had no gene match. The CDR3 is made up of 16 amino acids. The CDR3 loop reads CASRSLGQGAYNEQFF. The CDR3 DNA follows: TGTGCCAGTAGATCTCTCGGACAGGGGGCCTACAATGAGCAGTTCTTC.

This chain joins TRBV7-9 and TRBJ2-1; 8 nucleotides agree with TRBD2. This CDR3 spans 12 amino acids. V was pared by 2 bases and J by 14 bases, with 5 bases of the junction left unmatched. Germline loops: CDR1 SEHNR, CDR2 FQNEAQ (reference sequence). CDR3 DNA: TGTGCCAGCAGCTTAAGTCGGGAGGGGGAGTTCTTC. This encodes CASSLSREGEFF.

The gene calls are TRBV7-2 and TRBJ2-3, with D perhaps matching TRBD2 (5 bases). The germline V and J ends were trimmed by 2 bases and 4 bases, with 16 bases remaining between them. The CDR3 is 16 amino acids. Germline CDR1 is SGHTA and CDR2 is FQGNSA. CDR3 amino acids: CASSLTSFVFADTQYF. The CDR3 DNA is TGTGCCAGCAGCTTAACTAGTTTCGTGTTCGCAGATACGCAGTATTTT.

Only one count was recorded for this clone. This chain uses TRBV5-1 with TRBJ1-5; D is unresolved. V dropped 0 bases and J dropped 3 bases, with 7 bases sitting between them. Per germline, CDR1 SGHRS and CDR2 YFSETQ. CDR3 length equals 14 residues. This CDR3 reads CASSLGGLNQPQHF. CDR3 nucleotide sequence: TGCGCCAGCAGCTTGGGTGGCCTCAATCAGCCCCAGCATTTT.

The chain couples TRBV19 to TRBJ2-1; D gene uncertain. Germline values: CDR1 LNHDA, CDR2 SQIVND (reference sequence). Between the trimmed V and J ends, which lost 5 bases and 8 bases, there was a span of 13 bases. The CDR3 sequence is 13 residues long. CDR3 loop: CASSSPPLDEQFF. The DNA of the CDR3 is TGTGCCAGTAGTTCCCCACCGTTAGATGAGCAGTTCTTC.

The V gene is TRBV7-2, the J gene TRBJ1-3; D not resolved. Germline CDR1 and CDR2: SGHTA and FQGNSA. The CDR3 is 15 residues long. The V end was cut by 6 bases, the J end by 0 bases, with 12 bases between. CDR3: CASSQDPNSGNTIYF. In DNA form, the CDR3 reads TGTGCCAGCAGTCAGGACCCGAACTCTGGAAACACCATATATTTT.

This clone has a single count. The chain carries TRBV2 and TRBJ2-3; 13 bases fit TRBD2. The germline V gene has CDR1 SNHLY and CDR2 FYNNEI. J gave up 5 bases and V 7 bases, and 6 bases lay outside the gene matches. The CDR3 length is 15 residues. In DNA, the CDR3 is TGTGCCAGCAATGGACTAGCGGGAGTGATAGATACGCAGTATTTT. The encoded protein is CASNGLAGVIDTQYF.

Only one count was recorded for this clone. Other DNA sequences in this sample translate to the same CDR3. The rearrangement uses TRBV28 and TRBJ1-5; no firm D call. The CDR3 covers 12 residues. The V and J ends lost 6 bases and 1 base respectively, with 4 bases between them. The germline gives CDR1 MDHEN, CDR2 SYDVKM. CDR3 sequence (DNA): TGTGCCAGCAGGGACAGCAATCAGCCCCAGCATTTT. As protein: CASRDSNQPQHF.

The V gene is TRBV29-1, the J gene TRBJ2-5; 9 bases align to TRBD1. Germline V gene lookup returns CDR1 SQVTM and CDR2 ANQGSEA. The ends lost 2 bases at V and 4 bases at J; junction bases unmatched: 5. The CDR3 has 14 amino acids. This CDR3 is CSVERTGVRETQYF. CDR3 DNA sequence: TGCAGCGTTGAACGGACAGGGGTGAGAGAGACCCAGTACTTC. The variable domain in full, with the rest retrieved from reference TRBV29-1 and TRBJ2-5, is SAVISQKPSRDICQRGTSLTIQCQVDSQVTMMFWYRQQPGQSLTLIATANQGSEATYESGFVIDKFPISRPNLTFSTLTVSNMSPEDSSIYLCSVERTGVRETQYFGPGTRLLVL.

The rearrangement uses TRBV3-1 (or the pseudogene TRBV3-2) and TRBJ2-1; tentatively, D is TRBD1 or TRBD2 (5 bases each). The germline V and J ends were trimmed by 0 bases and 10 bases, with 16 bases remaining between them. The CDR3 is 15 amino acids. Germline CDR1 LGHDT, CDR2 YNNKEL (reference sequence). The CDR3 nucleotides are TGTGCCAGCAGCCAAGATTCCGTCGGGGCAAGGGAGCAGTTCTTC. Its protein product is CASSQDSVGAREQFF.

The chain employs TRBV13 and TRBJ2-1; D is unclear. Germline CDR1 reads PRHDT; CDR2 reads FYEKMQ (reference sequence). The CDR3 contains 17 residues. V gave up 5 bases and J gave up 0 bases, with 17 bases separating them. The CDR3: CASSLPTEKSSYNEQFF. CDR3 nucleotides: TGTGCCAGCAGCCTCCCGACGGAGAAGAGCTCCTACAATGAGCAGTTCTTC.